These 14 T cell receptor beta chains were all obtained from the same sample, sequenced in a study of response to subunit inactivated influenza vaccine (dated by TCRdb to 2016 to 2018). Receptors were amplified or captured by RT-PCR. The data were produced on an Illumina HiSeq 2500. TCRdb passed the public sequencing reads through fastp at Q25 and MiXCR, retaining productive beta sequences. Entries are consolidated by CDR3 protein sequence, retaining the most common genes and DNA. This sample lists 400,000 to 650,000 distinct CDR3 sequences; less than 7.5% were detected once. Around 13% of the sample belongs to the ten largest clones. This specimen consisted of PBMCs from blood, obtained about 23 months after vaccination. The receptor set was obtained from a man aged 50-75 years who received an inactivated influenza vaccine. Donor details come from another sample of the same person, matched by shared clones.

This chain uses TRBV5-5 with TRBJ2-3, with 12 nucleotides matching TRBD2. The length of the CDR3 is 16 residues. Germline values: CDR1 SGHKS, CDR2 YYEKEE (reference sequence). The junction had 7 bases not matched to a gene; V was cut back by 2 bases and J by 6 bases. The CDR3 DNA reads as TGTGCCAGCAGCTTCGGACTAGCGGGGACGTCGGATACGCAGTATTTT. Protein sequence: CASSFGLAGTSDTQYF.

Ten or more counts support this clonotype. The chain carries TRBV25-1 and TRBJ1-3, with 9 positions matching TRBD1. The CDR3 length is 17 residues. The V gene end was trimmed by 3 bases and the J gene end by 2 bases; junction bases not matched to a gene: 8. Germline lookup yields CDR1 MGHDK and CDR2 SYGVNS. The CDR3 DNA follows: TGTGCCAGCAGTGATTTTACCCGGACAGGGGCTGGAAACACCATATATTTT. This translates into CASSDFTRTGAGNTIYF.

This clonotype has a handful of counts. The chain combines TRBV3-1 with TRBJ2-5; the match to TRBD1 covers 11 bases. The CDR3 has 14 residues. The V segment lost 1 base and the J segment 9 bases; nucleotides outside the gene matches: 4. Germline CDR1 LGHDT, CDR2 YNNKEL (reference sequence). In nucleotides, the CDR3 is TGTGCCAGCAGCCAAGTTCCGGGACAGGGGGCCCAGTACTTC. It codes for CASSQVPGQGAQYF.

This clonotype was observed a few times. This chain connects TRBV7-3 to TRBJ2-5; TRBD1 is a possible D gene (5 bases). Germline-derived CDR1 and CDR2 are SGHTA and FQGTGA. V was clipped by 0 bases and J by 4 bases, with 6 bases between them. The CDR3 has 13 amino acids. The CDR3 DNA sequence: TGTGCCAGCAGCTTAACTCAGGGAGAGACCCAGTACTTC. It translates to CASSLTQGETQYF.

The J gene is TRBJ2-2, the V gene TRBV11-1, with D perhaps TRBD2 (5 bases). This CDR3 has 13 residues. Per germline, CDR1 SGHAT and CDR2 FQDESV (reference sequence). Trimming took off 0 bases at V and 7 bases at J, with 6 bases between the two ends. The CDR3 bases are TGTGCCAGCAGCTTAGCAAGCGGCGGGGAGCTGTTTTTT. It specifies CASSLASGGELFF. Filled out from reference TRBV11-1 and TRBJ2-2, the complete variable domain reads EAEVAQSPRYKITEKSQAVAFWCDPISGHATLYWYRQILGQGPELLVQFQDESVVDDSQLPKDRFSAERLKGVDSTLKIQPAELGDSAMYLCASSLASGGELFFGEGSRLTVL.

Ten or more counts support this clonotype. The chain couples TRBV7-2 to TRBJ2-3; D is undetermined. This CDR3 region has 14 residues. The germline CDR1 and CDR2 sequences are SGHTA and FQGNSA. The V end was cut by 4 bases, the J end by 0 bases, with 8 bases between. This CDR3 is CASSWRFSTDTQYF. Here the CDR3 DNA reads TGTGCCAGCAGCTGGCGGTTCAGCACAGATACGCAGTATTTT.

This rearrangement joins TRBV12-3 or TRBV12-4 to TRBJ1-6; a weak D match, TRBD1 (5 bases). Trimming shortened V by 5 bases and J by 7 bases, and 12 bases separated the two germline ends. The CDR3 loop spans 14 amino acids. The DNA of the CDR3 is TGTGCCAGCAGTAAAAACAGGAACAATTCACCCCTCCACTTT. It encodes CASSKNRNNSPLHF.

In its sample, this clonotype was seen many times. The V call is TRBV7-2, the J call TRBJ1-5; D is possibly TRBD1 (5 bases). CDR1 SGHTA and CDR2 FQGNSA come from the germline V gene. This CDR3 contains 14 residues. The V end lost 6 bases, the J end lost 7 bases, and 16 bases lay between the germline ends. The CDR3 reads CASSLSGPAQPQHF. The CDR3 DNA reads TGTGCCAGCAGTCTCTCGGGGCCTGCCCAGCCCCAGCATTTT.

This clonotype was seen only a few times. The chain links TRBV29-1 to TRBJ2-5, with D perhaps assigned TRBD1 or TRBD2 (5 bases each). Per the germline V gene, CDR1 is SQVTM and CDR2 is ANQGSEA. The CDR3 runs to 14 residues. Trimming removed 0 bases from V and 5 bases from J, with 13 bases in between. CDR3 sequence (DNA): TGCAGCGTTGAAGAACCCAGGGACCGCGAGACCCAGTACTTC. It encodes CSVEEPRDRETQYF.

V is TRBV20-1 and J is TRBJ2-2; 9 positions agree with TRBD1. The V gene end was trimmed by 7 bases and the J gene end by 6 bases; junction bases not matched to a gene: 15. The CDR3 consists of 16 residues. Germline-derived CDR1 and CDR2 are DFQATT and SNEGSKA (reference sequence). DNA of the CDR3: TGCAGTGTCCGGGACAGGGTGGTTCAGGGGGCCGGGGAGCTGTTTTTT. Amino acid sequence: CSVRDRVVQGAGELFF.

This clonotype was picked up many times. This chain links TRBV20-1 with TRBJ2-5; TRBD1 might be the D (6 bases). The CDR3 extends over 9 amino acids. V dropped 4 bases and J dropped 9 bases, with 6 bases sitting between them. The germline gives CDR1 DFQATT, CDR2 SNEGSKA (reference sequence). The CDR3 sequence: CSAKGAQYF. CDR3 bases: TGCAGTGCTAAGGGGGCCCAGTACTTC.

In this sample, this clonotype turned up many times. The genes are TRBV20-1 and TRBJ1-2; 9 bases align to TRBD1. Trimming took 5 bases from V and 4 from J; bases not matched to a gene: 11. Germline CDR1 and CDR2: DFQATT and SNEGSKA (reference sequence). There are 15 residues in the CDR3. For the CDR3, the DNA is TGCAGTGCTGTGGGACAGGACAGGGGTCCCTATGGCTACACCTTC. It codes for CSAVGQDRGPYGYTF.

The CDR3 loop is CASIRGSGYGYTF. As DNA, the CDR3 is TGTGCCAGCATTCGGGGCAGCGGCTATGGCTACACCTTC. This sequence joins TRBV7-2 and TRBJ1-2; a weak D match, TRBD1 (5 bases). The CDR3 covers 13 residues. Trimming pared 7 bases from V and 4 bases from J, leaving 13 bases between. Germline CDR1 SGHTA, CDR2 FQGNSA.

This clonotype was counted only a few times. The rearrangement uses TRBV7-9 and TRBJ1-1; the D is unclear. The CDR3 is 13 amino acids. CDR1 is SEHNR and CDR2 is FQNEAQ in the germline V gene (reference sequence). The V end was cut by 7 bases, the J end by 7 bases, with 16 bases between. The CDR3 here is CASILGRESEAFF. DNA for the CDR3: TGTGCCAGCATCCTAGGGAGGGAGAGTGAAGCTTTCTTT.